The 17 T cell receptor beta chains reported below all come from one sample, sequenced in a study of CXCR3-negative and CXCR3-positive naive CD8 T cells. These receptors have no identified antigens. Notes on the study in general: CXCR3-positive naive cells had more hydrophobic TRB CDR3s than CXCR3-negative naive cells.

UMI-tagged TRB cDNA libraries were built via 5' RACE. Reanalyzing the 5' RACE reads, TCRdb keeps one entry per CDR3 protein, without DNA. The ten top clones account for 0.25% to 0.3%, within a sample of around 160,000 distinct CDR3 sequences. The sequencing input was naive CXCR3+ CD8+ T cells from blood. Subset specified: CD45RO-CCR7+CD27+CD95- naive CD8+ T cells expressing CXCR3 (TNR3+). The source of these receptors is a human donor in good health. Some clones in this sample may be carry-over from other donors' samples.

This sequence joins TRBV7-9 and TRBJ2-1; TCRdb lists TRBD1, though no DNA is available to test this call. The CDR3 runs 16 residues. Germline V gives CDR1 SEHNR, CDR2 FQNEAQ (reference sequence). The CDR3: CASSSRGYRVADEQFF.

The chain links TRBV3-1 to TRBJ2-7. Germline CDR1 LGHDT, CDR2 YNNKEL (reference sequence). The CDR3 contains 13 residues. This CDR3 reads CASSQGLEVEQYF.

V and J are TRBV7-9 and TRBJ1-2; the D call of TRBD1 rests on TCRdb alone, since no DNA is present to check it. From germline, CDR1 is SEHNR and CDR2 FQNEAQ (reference sequence). This CDR3 is 13 amino acids long. The CDR3 is CASSSGQVEGYTF.

The V gene is TRBV7-2, the J gene TRBJ2-2; the D call of TRBD1 rests on TCRdb alone, since no DNA is present to check it. The CDR3 is 15 residues long. Germline lookup yields CDR1 SGHTA and CDR2 FQGNSA. CDR3 amino acids: CASSPGTTNTGELFF.

The chain carries TRBV20-1 and TRBJ2-7; TCRdb calls TRBD1, which cannot be checked without DNA. Germline V gene lookup returns CDR1 DFQATT and CDR2 SNEGSKA (reference sequence). The CDR3 is 14 amino acids. CDR3 amino acids: CSARGERGTYEQYF.

The CDR3 spells CSASFRDRVVSMNTEAFF. The chain is built from TRBV20-1 and TRBJ1-1; TCRdb gives TRBD1 as the D gene, but with no DNA this cannot be confirmed. This CDR3 region has 18 residues. Germline CDR1 is DFQATT and CDR2 is SNEGSKA (reference sequence).

CDR3: CASSLLAEGGTDTLYF. The chain couples TRBV5-6 to TRBJ2-3; TCRdb indicates TRBD2, and absent DNA this call remains unverified. There are 16 residues in the CDR3. Germline loops: CDR1 SGHDT, CDR2 YYEEEE.

V is TRBV20-1 and J is TRBJ1-1; TCRdb's D call of TRBD1 is untestable without DNA. Germline V gives CDR1 DFQATT, CDR2 SNEGSKA (reference sequence). The CDR3 is 14 amino acids. CDR3 in amino acids: CSAEGVGLGTEAFF.

The V call is TRBV7-9, the J call TRBJ1-6; TCRdb outputs TRBD1, but without DNA this stays unchecked. CDR1 SEHNR and CDR2 FQNEAQ come from the germline V gene (reference sequence). The CDR3 is 16 amino acids. Here the CDR3 reads CASKEAGTGVYSPLHF. The variable domain in full, completed from reference TRBV7-9 and TRBJ1-6, reads DTGVSQNPRHKITKRGQNVTFRCDPISEHNRLYWYRQTLGQGPEFLTYFQNEAQLEKSRLLSDRFSAERPKGSFSTLEIQRTEQGDSAMYLCASKEAGTGVYSPLHFGNGTRLTVT.

This chain joins TRBV5-1 and TRBJ1-4. The CDR3 length is 14 residues. The germline V gene has CDR1 SGHRS and CDR2 YFSETQ. The CDR3 loop is CASSLEATNEKLFF.

The chain is built from TRBV9 and TRBJ1-1; TCRdb designates TRBD1, a call that cannot be tested without DNA. This CDR3 comprises 16 residues. Germline loops: CDR1 SGDLS, CDR2 YYNGEE. The CDR3 sequence: CASSASGQTPVAEAFF.

The gene calls are TRBV15 and TRBJ2-7; TCRdb names TRBD1, which stays unverified in the absence of DNA. CDR3 size: 15 residues. From germline, CDR1 is LNHNV and CDR2 YYDKDF (reference sequence). The chain's CDR3 is CATSSSRDRGHEQYF.

The chain links TRBV4-3 to TRBJ2-1; as DNA is missing, the TRBD2 call by TCRdb cannot be tested. This CDR3 comprises 15 residues. The germline V gene has CDR1 LGHNA and CDR2 YSLEER. This CDR3 is CASSPGTNLYNEQFF.

The chain recombines TRBV23-1 with TRBJ2-5; TCRdb returns TRBD1, unconfirmable since there is no DNA. TRBV23-1 is reported as an ORF; its role is uncertain. The CDR3 extends over 16 amino acids. CDR3 sequence reads: CASSQSMGTDQETQYF.

The genes are TRBV12-5 and TRBJ1-3; TCRdb names TRBD1, which stays unverified in the absence of DNA. The germline gives CDR1 LGHNT, CDR2 FRNRAP. The CDR3 is 16 residues long. CDR3 in amino acids: CASGPTTEGSGNTIYF.

This chain connects TRBV7-9 to TRBJ2-1; TCRdb calls TRBD1, which cannot be checked without DNA. This CDR3 comprises 16 residues. Germline V gives CDR1 SEHNR, CDR2 FQNEAQ (reference sequence). CDR3 residues: CASSPRAGKSRNEQFF.

V usage is TRBV14 and J usage is TRBJ2-2; TCRdb picks TRBD2, but there is no DNA to check that call. The CDR3 length is 17 residues. Germline CDR1 reads SGHDN; CDR2 reads FVKESK. The CDR3 region is CASSHSKRGGNTGELFF.